Listed below are T cell receptor beta chains from one sample, sequenced in a study of T cells after yellow fever vaccination. TCRdb ran MiXCR on the 5' RACE reads and lists one entry per CDR3 protein. Among 350,000 to 450,000 distinct CDR3 sequences listed, over 15% were seen once. The material sequenced was PBMCs, taken before the yellow fever booster vaccination. These receptors came from a man between 18 and 35 years old who received the YFV17D yellow fever vaccine. Both conserved end residues are part of each CDR3. D genes are given only for firm matches. Clone size is not always given. Where it is, it says once, few, many or a class for expanded clones.

v_call,clone_size,d_call,j_call,cdr3_nt,cdr3_aa
TRBV5-5,.,.,TRBJ2-3,TGTGCCAGCAGCTTGGGGGGACATACTGTGGGTACGCAGTATTTT,CASSLGGHTVGTQYF
TRBV12-3/TRBV12-4,.,.,TRBJ1-5,TGTGCCAGCAGTTCACTCACTGGGCCCAATCAGCCCCAGCATTTT,CASSSLTGPNQPQHF
TRBV6-5,few,.,TRBJ1-1,TGTGCCAGCAGTTATGCGGGGTGGGCTGAAGCTTTCTTT,CASSYAGWAEAFF
TRBV10-3,.,.,TRBJ2-3,TGTGCCTCTCAGGGGCAGGGTCCGGCAGATACGCAGTATTTT,CASQGQGPADTQYF
TRBV7-6,few,TRBD1,TRBJ1-6,TGTGCCAGCAGCTACAGGGGGCCTTCACCCCTCCACTTT,CASSYRGPSPLHF
TRBV5-1,.,.,TRBJ2-3,TGCGCCAGCAGCTTCGACGGGACAGATACGCAGTATTTT,CASSFDGTDTQYF
TRBV7-9,.,.,TRBJ1-2,TGTGCCAGCAGCTTACCCCAGACAGCTAACTATGGCTACACCTTC,CASSLPQTANYGYTF
TRBV4-3,.,.,TRBJ2-5,TGCGCCAGCAGCCAAGCCGTGGCAGGGGATGAGACCCAGTACTTC,CASSQAVAGDETQYF
TRBV5-5,.,.,TRBJ2-5,TGTGCCAGCAGCCCTCCTCGGGGGACCCAAGAGACCCAGTACTTC,CASSPPRGTQETQYF
TRBV20-1,.,TRBD1,TRBJ2-2,TGCAGTGCTAGAACAGGGGGCATAACCACCGGGGAGCTGTTTTTT,CSARTGGITTGELFF
TRBV18,.,TRBD1,TRBJ1-4,TGTGCCACCGCGGGACAGTTAAATGAAAAACTGTTTTTT,CATAGQLNEKLFF
TRBV7-2,few,.,TRBJ1-5,TGTGCCAGCAGCCGAAACAATCAGCCCCAGCATTTT,CASSRNNQPQHF
TRBV20-1,few,.,TRBJ1-4,TGCAGTGCTAGCGGAACACCTGAAAAACTGTTTTTT,CSASGTPEKLFF
TRBV20-1,.,TRBD2,TRBJ2-1,TGCAGTGCTAGAGATCTAGCGGTAAACTACAATGAGCAGTTCTTC,CSARDLAVNYNEQFF
TRBV7-9,few,TRBD1,TRBJ1-6,TGTGCCAGCAGCTTTAGAAGGACAGGGTCTAATTCACCCCTCCACTTT,CASSFRRTGSNSPLHF
TRBV12-3/TRBV12-4,.,TRBD1,TRBJ2-2,TGTGCCAGCAGCCAAGACAGGGCCAGGGAGCTGTTTTTT,CASSQDRARELFF
TRBV10-3,few,.,TRBJ1-4,TGTGCCATCAGTGAAGGATGGGGACGGAGTAATGAAAAACTGTTTTTT,CAISEGWGRSNEKLFF
TRBV24-1,few,.,TRBJ1-1,TGTGCCACCAGGGGCATGGGGGATACTGAAGCTTTCTTT,CATRGMGDTEAFF
TRBV15,.,.,TRBJ2-2,TGTGCCACCAGCAGAGATTTGTTGGACACCGGGGAGCTGTTTTTT,CATSRDLLDTGELFF
TRBV25-1,.,TRBD1,TRBJ1-1,TGTGCCAGCAGTAGGCAGGGGGTGGAGAAAGCTTTCTTT,CASSRQGVEKAFF
TRBV7-2,.,TRBD2,TRBJ2-6,TGTGCCAGCAGCCCTAGCGGGGGGGCCTCTGGGGCCAACGTCCTGACTTTC,CASSPSGGASGANVLTF
TRBV7-2,few,.,TRBJ1-2,TGTGCCAGCAGCTTAAGCAAGGGCCTCTATGGCTACACCTTC,CASSLSKGLYGYTF
TRBV6-6,.,.,TRBJ2-2,TGTGCCAGCTCCCCCACGGACAGCTACTCGAACACCGGGGAGCTGTTTTTT,CASSPTDSYSNTGELFF
TRBV10-3,.,TRBD2,TRBJ2-3,TGTGCCATCAGTGGGCTAGCGGCCACAGATACGCAGTATTTT,CAISGLAATDTQYF
TRBV3-1,.,.,TRBJ1-5,TGTGCCAGCAGCCAAGGTGGTCCCAATCAGCCCCAGCATTTT,CASSQGGPNQPQHF
TRBV11-2,once,.,TRBJ2-5,TGTGCCAGCAGCTTAGATCTGAAAGGAGGGGGATTCGAAGAGACCCAGTACTTC,CASSLDLKGGGFEETQYF
TRBV20-1,few,.,TRBJ1-1,TGCAGTGCTACCGATACAGTGAACACTGAAGCTTTCTTT,CSATDTVNTEAFF
TRBV27,.,TRBD1,TRBJ2-7,TGTGCCAGCAGTTTGGGGGACAGGGCACGCGAGCAGTACTTC,CASSLGDRAREQYF
TRBV7-6,few,.,TRBJ1-4,TGTGCCAGCAGCTTACAGAAGGGTGAGGACGAAAAACTGTTTTTT,CASSLQKGEDEKLFF
TRBV6-5,few,.,TRBJ1-3,TGTGCCAGCAGTGCCATCAGTATAGGCCCTGGAAACACCATATATTTT,CASSAISIGPGNTIYF
TRBV4-3,many,.,TRBJ2-3,TGCGCCAGCAGCCAAGAGTTAGGGATTCAGAGAGGTATGGGCACAGATACGCAGTATTTT,CASSQELGIQRGMGTDTQYF
TRBV29-1,.,.,TRBJ2-2,TGCAGCGTTGAATCTTCGGACAAGAACACCGGGGAGCTGTTTTTT,CSVESSDKNTGELFF
TRBV7-9,.,TRBD1,TRBJ2-5,TGTGCCAGCAGCCTAGGGACAGGGGAAGAGACCCAGTACTTC,CASSLGTGEETQYF
TRBV6-1,few,.,TRBJ1-1,TGTGCCAGCACCCGAATTGGGTACACTGAAGCTTTCTTT,CASTRIGYTEAFF
TRBV12-3/TRBV12-4,few,.,TRBJ1-4,TGTGCCAGCAGTTTAGCGCTGAGGGGCGAAGGTGAAAAACTGTTTTTT,CASSLALRGEGEKLFF
TRBV7-7,.,TRBD2,TRBJ2-1,TGTGCCAGCAGCGGCGGGGGAGACAATGAGCAGTTCTTC,CASSGGGDNEQFF
TRBV7-2,.,.,TRBJ2-3,TGTGCCAGCAGCTTAGCGTCGCCTAGACGAATAGTAGATACGCAGTATTTT,CASSLASPRRIVDTQYF
TRBV6-6,.,TRBD2,TRBJ2-3,TGTGCCAGCAGTTATAGGCCTTTGGCTAGCGGGGGGAGCACAGATACGCAGTATTTT,CASSYRPLASGGSTDTQYF
TRBV5-4,.,.,TRBJ2-3,TGTGCCAGCAGCCGTCAGAATACGCAGTATTTT,CASSRQNTQYF
TRBV4-2,few,.,TRBJ2-3,TGTGCCAGCAGCCAAGAGACGGGGGGACAGCCCGGGGGGATCACAGATACGCAGTATTTT,CASSQETGGQPGGITDTQYF
TRBV12-3/TRBV12-4,many,TRBD1,TRBJ1-6,TGTGCCAGCCGTACCGGGACAGGGGTTAATTCACCCCTCCACTTT,CASRTGTGVNSPLHF
TRBV6-5,many,.,TRBJ1-6,TGTGCCAGCACCTTTTTGTGGGGAAATAATTCACCCCTCCACTTT,CASTFLWGNNSPLHF
TRBV7-2,many,.,TRBJ2-3,TGTGCCAGCAGCCCTATAGTGGGGACAGATACGCAGTATTTT,CASSPIVGTDTQYF
TRBV5-1,few,.,TRBJ2-1,TGCGCCAGCAGCTTGGCGGGGGGCTTAGCGCGGGAGCAGTTCTTC,CASSLAGGLAREQFF